A selection of T cell receptor beta chains follows, all from one sample in a study of radiotherapy plus CTLA-4 blockade in lung cancer. The table came from immunoSEQ multiplex PCR; TCRdb's copy has only in-frame clones and leaves some out. The sample has about 120,000 clones, 65% to 85% seen once. The sequences come from peripheral blood, collected from a patient treated with radiotherapy plus ipilimumab. All receptors come from a human donor with non-small cell lung cancer who had a partial response to radiotherapy plus ipilimumab. CDR3s include the opening cysteine and the closing phenylalanine or tryptophan. D genes are given only for firm matches. The size entry is marked missing in some rows and otherwise reads once, few, many or a size class.

TRBJ2-2 TRBV6-1 - 15 few CASRPGQLNTGELFF TGTGCCAGCAGACCCGGACAGCTGAACACCGGGGAGCTGTTTTTT
TRBJ2-1 TRBV5-1 TRBD2 15 - CASSLRSSGRQEQFF TGCGCCAGCAGCTTGAGGTCTAGCGGGCGACAGGAGCAGTTCTTC
TRBJ2-7 TRBV6-5 - 13 - CASSLGFDYEQYF TGTGCCAGCAGTCTAGGTTTCGATTACGAGCAGTACTTC
TRBJ2-5 TRBV7-2 TRBD1 16 few CASSLGSQGVFETQYF TGTGCCAGCAGCTTAGGGAGTCAGGGGGTGTTCGAGACCCAGTACTTC
TRBJ2-7 TRBV5-4 - 13 - CASSLVSAGEQYF TGTGCCAGCAGCTTGGTTTCAGCGGGCGAGCAGTACTTC
TRBJ2-4 TRBV5-1 TRBD2 21 - CASSRTILAATSPIAKNIQYF TGCGCCAGCAGCCGCACTATACTAGCGGCCACGTCTCCGATAGCCAAAAACATTCAGTACTTC
TRBJ2-3 TRBV15 - 16 - CATSRPLLGGADTQYF TGTGCCACCAGCAGACCTCTTTTGGGGGGAGCAGATACGCAGTATTTT
TRBJ1-2 TRBV18 TRBD1 15 - CASSPWDRVTYGYTF TGTGCCAGCTCACCTTGGGACAGGGTAACCTATGGCTACACCTTC
TRBJ1-5 TRBV6-1 - 13 once CASSDGVRQPQHF TGTGCCAGCAGTGACGGGGTCAGACAGCCCCAGCATTTT
TRBJ1-6 TRBV14 - 16 - CASSRTEQFSNSPLHF TGTGCCAGCAGCCGGACAGAGCAATTTTCTAATTCACCCCTCCACTTT
TRBJ1-2 TRBV7-2 - 14 - CASSLAAGGYGYTF TGTGCCAGCAGCTTAGCGGCAGGTGGCTATGGCTACACCTTC
TRBJ1-1 TRBV29-1 - 13 - CSVGQRGNTEAFF TGCAGCGTTGGGCAGCGGGGGAACACTGAAGCTTTCTTT
TRBJ1-2 TRBV28 TRBD1 14 - CASSLIDRGWGYTF TGTGCCAGCAGTTTAATTGACAGGGGATGGGGCTACACCTTC
TRBJ2-1 TRBV11-2 TRBD2 15 - CASSFEAGVGNEQFF TGTGCCAGCAGCTTTGAGGCGGGAGTGGGTAATGAGCAGTTCTTC
TRBJ1-2 TRBV2 TRBD1 14 - CASSAQQGAGGYTF TGTGCCAGCAGTGCCCAACAGGGGGCGGGGGGCTACACCTTC
TRBJ2-1 TRBV4-3 TRBD1 15 - CASSQGQGRYNEQFF TGCGCCAGCAGCCAAGGACAGGGGAGATACAATGAGCAGTTCTTC
TRBJ2-3 TRBV11-3 - 17 - CASSNHTYRVSTDTQYF TGTGCCAGCAGCAACCACACCTACAGGGTTTCTACAGATACGCAGTATTTT
TRBJ2-3 TRBV18 TRBD1 15 - CASSRDRGIGDTQYF TGTGCCAGCTCCCGGGACAGGGGAATTGGAGATACGCAGTATTTT